This T cell receptor beta chain was documented in a study of breast tumors, draining lymph nodes, adjacent tissues. Study results and caveats: The data were judged consistent with most tumor T cells coming from lymph node and expanding in tumor. Tumor repertoires ranked between lymph nodes and nontumor tissue in diversity, with V and J gene preferences. Luminal-like breast cancer showed significantly higher tumor–nontumor repertoire similarity than basal-like. Data only fit, rather than demonstrated, lymph node origin of most tumor T cells.

Each CDR3 protein gets one entry after TCRdb re-called the multiplex PCR reads with MiXCR. This table holds some 52,000 distinct CDR3 sequences, 42% found once. Germline V gene lookup returns CDR1 MNHNS and CDR2 SASEGT. Between the trimmed V and J ends, which lost 5 bases and 6 bases, there was a span of 10 bases. The CDR3 is made up of 13 amino acids. This clonotype was counted at least ten times. Its antigen is as yet unknown. The source material was breast tumor tissue. The source of this sequence is a female donor with breast cancer. Some clones in this sample may be carry-over from other donors' samples. The chain is built from TRBV6-1 and TRBJ2-2; D may correspond to TRBD1 or TRBD2 (6 bases each). This CDR3 reads CASSMGGSGELFF. The CDR3 nucleotides are TGTGCCAGCAGTATGGGGGGCTCCGGGGAGCTGTTTTTT.